The 2 T cell receptor beta chains in this list originate from one sample, sequenced in a study of T cells in Graves' hyperthyroidism and ophthalmopathy. Amplification targeted TCR beta CDR3 regions from RNA transcripts. First-round RT-PCR targeting the TCR CDR3 was performed with the HTBI primer set. TCRdb recomputed calls from the multiplex PCR reads with MiXCR, one row per CDR3 protein. The profile covers under 350,000 distinct CDR3 sequences, with about 14% appearing a single time and approximately 7.8% taken by the ten largest. Sequenced input: blood. The source is a woman under 40 with Graves' hyperthyroidism that later progressed to Graves' ophthalmopathy.

This clonotype occurred many times. The chain carries TRBV11-2 and TRBJ2-1, with 13 bases aligning to TRBD2. The CDR3 has 15 amino acids. The germline gives CDR1 SGHAT, CDR2 FQNNGV. Trimming took 4 bases from V and 7 from J; bases not matched to a gene: 4. CDR3 sequence (DNA): TGTGCCAGCAGCTCCGGACTAGCGGGAGAGAATGAGCAGTTCTTC. Its translation is CASSSGLAGENEQFF.

Details on this clonotype: A much bigger clone sits one base away, suggesting this may be a read error. The chain joins TRBV9 to TRBJ1-2; D not certain. In germline, CDR1 is SGDLS, CDR2 YYNGEE. This CDR3 spans 12 amino acids. DNA of the CDR3: TGTGTCAGCAGCCCGGCAGGCTATGGCTACACCTTC. This encodes CVSSPAGYGYTF.